This T cell receptor (beta chain) came from a study of T cell repertoires in cytomegalovirus infection. The germline gives CDR1 SQVTM, CDR2 ANQGSEA. The CDR3 consists of 12 residues. Trimming removed 3 bases at V and 6 bases at J, with 10 bases between. Each CDR3 protein is one row after TCRdb ran MiXCR on the reads. The table lists hundreds of thousands of distinct CDR3 sequences, 24% of them singletons, with roughly 8% in the top ten. The TCR originated in a human donor in good health (CMV status not recorded). Some clones in this sample may be carry-over from other donors' samples. Sequencing was performed on CD8+ T cells from PBMCs. The V gene is TRBV29-1, the J gene TRBJ2-3; D gene ambiguous. The CDR3 DNA follows: TGCAGCGTTGATCTCCGGGCGGATACGCAGTATTTT. Its translation: CSVDLRADTQYF.